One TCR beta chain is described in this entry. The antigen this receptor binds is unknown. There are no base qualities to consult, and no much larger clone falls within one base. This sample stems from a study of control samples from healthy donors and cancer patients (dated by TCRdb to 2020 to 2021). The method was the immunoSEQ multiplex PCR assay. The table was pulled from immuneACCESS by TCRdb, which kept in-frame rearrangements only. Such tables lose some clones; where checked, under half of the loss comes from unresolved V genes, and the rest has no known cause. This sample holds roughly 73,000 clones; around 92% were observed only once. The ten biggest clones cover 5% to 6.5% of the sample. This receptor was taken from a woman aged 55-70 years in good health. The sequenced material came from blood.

The nucleotide sequence is given as TGTGCCAGCTCGACACAGGACGCGGGAACTGAAGCTTTCTTT. It translates as CASSTQDAGTEAFF. The chain is made from TRBV18 and TRBJ1-1, with TRBD1 as a weak D call on 5 bases. The CDR3 measures 14 amino acids from cysteine to phenylalanine. The entry retains the CDR3 DNA only, 42 bases that are in frame from base 1. Trimming costs V 6 bases and J 5 bases, and their ends lie 16 bases apart. CDR1 and CDR2, per the germline V gene, are KGHSH and LQKENI. With the rest looked up from the reference TRBV18 and TRBJ1-1 genes rather than sequenced, the full variable domain is NAGVMQNPRHLVRRRGQEARLRCSPMKGHSHVYWYRQLPEEGLKFMVYLQKENIIDESGMPKERFSAEFPKEGPSILRIQQVVRGDSAAYFCASSTQDAGTEAFFGQGTRLTVV.